This T cell receptor (beta chain) was obtained from a study of metastatic and nonmetastatic thyroid tumors. In the source study's methods: To classify distant metastasis in papillary thyroid cancer, a model was built from CDR3 differences across clinicopathological groups. TCRdb called clones again from the PCR reads with MiXCR. The V and J calls, along with clone size, are taken from TCRdb and not from the paper's own processing. The repertoire holds about 32,000 clones, around a fifth seen once, with around 8.5% in the top ten. This clone was seen many times. Thyroid surgery was performed in patients who had received no treatment beforehand. The CDR3 runs 15 residues. Trimming took 2 bases from V and 1 from J; bases not matched to a gene: 5. In germline, CDR1 is SGHRS, CDR2 YFSETQ.

The rearrangement links TRBV5-1 to TRBJ1-1; 7 bases are a match to TRBD1. This sequence originates from a female donor with papillary thyroid cancer or a benign thyroid nodule (not recorded which). Some clones in this sample may be carry-over from other donors' samples. Sequencing input: blood. In DNA, the CDR3 is TGCGCCAGCAGCTTTTTGACAGGGTCGAACACTGAAGCTTTCTTT. Translation gives CASSFLTGSNTEAFF.